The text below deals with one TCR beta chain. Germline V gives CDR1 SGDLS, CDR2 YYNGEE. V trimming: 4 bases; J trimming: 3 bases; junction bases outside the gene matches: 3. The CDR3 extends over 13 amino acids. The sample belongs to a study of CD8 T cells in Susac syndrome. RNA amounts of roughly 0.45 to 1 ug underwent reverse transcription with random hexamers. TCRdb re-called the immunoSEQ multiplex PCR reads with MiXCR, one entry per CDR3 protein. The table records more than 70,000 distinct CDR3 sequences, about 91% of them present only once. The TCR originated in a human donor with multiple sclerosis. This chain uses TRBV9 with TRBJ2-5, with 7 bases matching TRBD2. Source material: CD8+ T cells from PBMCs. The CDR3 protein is CASSSGTEETQYF. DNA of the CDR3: TGTGCCAGCAGCAGCGGGACGGAAGAGACCCAGTACTTC.